The TCR beta chain described here comes from a study of T cells in Graves' hyperthyroidism and ophthalmopathy (dated by TCRdb to between 2018 and 2021). Concerning the study at large: Peripheral blood samples were taken at initial diagnosis, before any treatment was given. A discovery cohort of about a hundred patients, 43 with Graves' ophthalmopathy and 57 with stable Graves' hyperthyroidism, was used to find distinguishing TCR V-J signatures. Prospective prediction of ophthalmopathy was tested in an independent validation cohort of some 20 hyperthyroidism patients and some 17 patients who later progressed to ophthalmopathy. The 80 to 100 discovery patients were randomly divided into training and test sets at a 7:3 ratio. In roughly six Graves' hyperthyroidism patients, the study also compared T-cell repertoires from thyroid tissue with T-cell repertoires from blood. After blood sampling, hyperthyroidism patients were treated with methimazole at a starting dose of 30 mg daily, and ophthalmopathy patients were treated with high-dose intravenous methylprednisolone. TCR Vbeta CDR3 sequencing of 130 to 150 peripheral blood samples (under 45 ophthalmopathy, 75 hyperthyroidism and approximately 17 progressor patients) is reported in the paper.

Moderately to severely active disease, a Clinical Activity Score of at least 3, a NOSPECS grade of at least 4, and a duration under 3 months were present in ophthalmopathy patients. Any patient with an uncontrolled infection, another autoimmune disease, pregnancy or lactation was excluded. Diagnoses were based on clinical symptoms, serum thyroxine and TRAb, thyroid ultrasound and orbital computed tomography. Ficoll-Paque density gradient centrifugation was used to isolate PBMCs from around 10 ml of fresh peripheral blood. Total RNA was extracted using Trizol reagent, and RNA quality was assessed on an Agilent 2100 Bioanalyzer. TCR beta CDR3 regions were amplified from RNA transcripts. The TCR CDR3 was subjected to a first round of RT-PCR using the HTBI primer set and the Qiagen OneStep RT-PCR kit. A second multiplex PCR round built the libraries, followed by size selection and purification. Paired-end sequencing of the libraries was performed with 100 bp reads on an Illumina HiSeq2000. From the authors' description of their analysis: Raw data were processed with SOAPnuke, discarding reads with adapters, uncalled bases, mean Phred below 15, or no exact constant-primer or identifier match. COPE v1.2.5 was used to merge the high-quality paired reads, and each unique nucleotide sequence was defined as a clonotype. Clonotypes were aligned to IMGT TRBV, TRBD and TRBJ reference segments using MiTCR v1.1. Analysis was restricted to V-J combinations with a frequency above 0.0001, which covered over 98% of repertoires. The TCS score was defined as F50 (clonal expansion) divided by E x V (chaos), with BLOSUM62-based TCRdist calculated between CDR3 peptides within each V-J. Welch's t-statistics and random forest reduced roughly 500 V-J features to roughly 13, which were used in a naive Bayes classifier (R e1071). The public reads were reprocessed in TCRdb via fastp at Q25 and MiXCR, keeping in-frame beta chains. A single entry per CDR3 protein holds the most common genes and DNA from its merged rows. The V and J calls come from TCRdb's annotation, not from the publication. The sample table contains about half a million distinct CDR3 sequences; only one count was recorded for under 25% of them. Around 54% of the sample comes from the top ten.

Summary of the overall study and its limitations: No statistical method was used to fix the sample size in advance, and group allocation was not hidden from the investigators. A 13 V-J signature model separated ophthalmopathy from stable hyperthyroidism, with about 90% sensitivity and about 81% specificity in cross-validation and 80%/75% in testing. In validation, the model predicted progression to ophthalmopathy with around 71% sensitivity and approximately 72% specificity, a median of 6.5 months before onset. Most expanded thyroid clonotypes (frequency above 0.001) were also detected in blood, a finding suggesting that blood repertoires may reflect thyroid immune responses.

CDR1 and CDR2 (MNHNS, SASEGT) derive from the germline V gene. Counted from cysteine to phenylalanine, this CDR3 has 14 amino acids. Only the CDR3 region is kept as DNA, spanning 42 bases read in frame from base 1. V is pruned by 4 bases and J by 7 bases, leaving 6 bases of the junction without a gene match. This clonotype appeared a few times. Its target antigen remains unknown. No qualities accompany the bases; no much larger clone lies one base away. Sequenced input: blood. Here the chain combines TRBV6-1 and TRBJ2-2; TRBD2 aligns with 7 central bases. This sequence was found in a woman aged 70 to 79 with Graves' ophthalmopathy. The nucleotide sequence reads TGTGCCAGCAGTGTAGCGGGTACGGGCGGGGAGCTGTTTTTT. The encoded protein is CASSVAGTGGELFF.